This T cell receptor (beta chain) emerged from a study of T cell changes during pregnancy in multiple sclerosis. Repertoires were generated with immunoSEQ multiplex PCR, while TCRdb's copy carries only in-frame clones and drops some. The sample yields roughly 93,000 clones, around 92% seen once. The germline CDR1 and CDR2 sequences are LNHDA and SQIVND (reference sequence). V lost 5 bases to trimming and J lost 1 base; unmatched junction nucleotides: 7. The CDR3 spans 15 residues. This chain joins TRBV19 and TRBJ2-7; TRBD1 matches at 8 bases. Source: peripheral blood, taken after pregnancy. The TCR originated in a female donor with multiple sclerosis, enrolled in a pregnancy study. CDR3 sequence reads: CASSSPGDRSYEQYF. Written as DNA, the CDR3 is TGTGCCAGTAGTTCACCGGGGGACAGGTCCTACGAGCAGTACTTC.